Below are 10 T cell receptor beta chains sequenced from a single sample in a study of blood T cell repertoires in COVID-19. TCRdb's table, derived via immunoSEQ multiplex PCR, lists solely in-frame clones and lacks some. The table has about 200,000 clones, just over 85% seen once. Sequences were obtained from peripheral blood. The receptors were gathered from a man aged 50 to 59 with acute or convalescent COVID-19.

The V gene is TRBV20-1, the J gene TRBJ1-1; maybe TRBD1 (6 bases). Trimming cost V 3 bases and J 3 bases, with 11 bases left between them. This CDR3 has 13 amino acids. Germline loops: CDR1 DFQATT, CDR2 SNEGSKA (reference sequence). The CDR3 DNA sequence: TGCAGTGCTAGTAGGGGGATTGACACTGAAGCTTTCTTT. It specifies CSASRGIDTEAFF.

The chain employs TRBV19 and TRBJ2-1, with a possible D match to TRBD1 (6 bases). Germline CDR1 is LNHDA and CDR2 is SQIVND (reference sequence). The ends were cut back, 4 bases at V and 5 bases at J, with 12 bases in the middle. The CDR3 loop spans 14 amino acids. The CDR3 is CASSSGQTHNEQFF. The CDR3 DNA follows: TGTGCCAGTAGTAGCGGACAGACTCACAATGAGCAGTTCTTC.

The J gene is TRBJ1-2, the V gene TRBV7-9, with 10 bases aligning to TRBD1. Germline trimming cut 8 bases from V and 8 bases from J; bases unmatched to any gene: 8. Germline-derived CDR1 and CDR2 are SEHNR and FQNEAQ (reference sequence). This CDR3 region has 13 residues. The CDR3 DNA reads as TGTGCCAGCGACGGGGACAGGGGCTCCGGCTACACCTTC. Translated: CASDGDRGSGYTF.

The chain joins TRBV6-5 to TRBJ1-1; D gene ambiguous. Per germline, CDR1 MNHEY and CDR2 SVGAGI. The CDR3 has 13 residues. V was trimmed by 6 bases and J by 1 base, leaving 9 bases between them. This chain's CDR3 is CASSRQENTEAFF. The CDR3 DNA reads TGTGCCAGCAGCAGACAAGAGAACACTGAAGCTTTCTTT.

This clone has ten or more counts. The V gene is TRBV5-1, the J gene TRBJ2-2; a weak D match, TRBD2 (5 bases). Trimming removed 4 bases at V and 5 bases at J, with 15 bases between. CDR1 is SGHRS, CDR2 YFSETQ, per germline. The CDR3 totals 15 residues. CDR3: CASSLDGPGTGELFF. DNA of the CDR3: TGCGCCAGCAGCCTAGACGGGCCGGGGACCGGGGAGCTGTTTTTT.

The rearrangement joins TRBV29-1 to TRBJ2-1, with 8 bases aligning to TRBD2. The CDR3 runs to 13 residues. In germline, CDR1 is SQVTM, CDR2 ANQGSEA. After removal of 7 bases from V and 0 bases from J, the junction contained 2 bases not matched to a gene. CDR3 nucleotide sequence: TGCAGCGGCCGGGGGGGCTCCTACAATGAGCAGTTCTTC. Translation gives CSGRGGSYNEQFF.

This chain uses TRBV3-1 (or the pseudogene TRBV3-2) with TRBJ1-1; D remains unclear. In germline, CDR1 is LGHDT, CDR2 YNNKEL (reference sequence). This CDR3 is 15 amino acids long. V lost 0 bases and J lost 1, with 9 bases in between. The CDR3 DNA sequence: TGTGCCAGCAGCCAAGATCCACGGGGGAACACTGAAGCTTTCTTT. Its protein is CASSQDPRGNTEAFF.

V gene TRBV7-2 combines with J gene TRBJ1-4; no firm D call. CDR1 and CDR2 from the germline V gene are SGHTA and FQGNSA. V lost 5 bases to trimming and J lost 7 bases, with 8 bases between them. This CDR3 comprises 12 residues. CDR3 in amino acids: CASSRGREKLFF. The DNA of the CDR3 is TGTGCCAGCAGCCGGGGTCGTGAAAAACTGTTTTTT.

Concerning this clone itself: One end of the junction fails to match germline, which may point to a read error. This sequence joins TRBV5-1 and TRBJ1-4; a weak D match, TRBD1 (5 bases). CDR1 SGHRS and CDR2 YFSETQ come from the germline V gene. The CDR3 covers 16 residues. In nucleotides, the CDR3 is TGCGCCAGCAGCTCCGTTGGGGCAGACAGAACTGAAAACCTGTTTTTT. Translation: CASSSVGADRTENLFF.

The V call is TRBV30, the J call TRBJ2-7, with 8 bases identical to TRBD1. Germline lookup yields CDR1 GTSNPN and CDR2 SVGIG (reference sequence). The CDR3 totals 12 residues. The V and J ends lost 5 bases and 3 bases, in that order; junction bases with no gene match: 3. The CDR3 is CAWGQGHYEQYF. The CDR3 coding sequence is TGTGCCTGGGGACAGGGCCACTACGAGCAGTACTTC.